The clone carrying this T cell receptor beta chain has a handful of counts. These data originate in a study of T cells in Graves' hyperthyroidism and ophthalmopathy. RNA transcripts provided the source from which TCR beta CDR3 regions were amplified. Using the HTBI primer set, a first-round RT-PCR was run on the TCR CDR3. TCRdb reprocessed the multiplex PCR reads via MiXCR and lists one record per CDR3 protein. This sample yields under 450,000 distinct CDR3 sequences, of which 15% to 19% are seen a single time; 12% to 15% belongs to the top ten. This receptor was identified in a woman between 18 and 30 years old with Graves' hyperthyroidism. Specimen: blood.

The CDR3 is CASSPRSSLDTQYF. The CDR3 DNA is TGTGCCAGCAGCCCTCGTTCTAGTTTAGATACGCAGTATTTT. The V and J genes are TRBV7-9 and TRBJ2-3; D not resolved. Germline V gene sequence: CDR1 SEHNR, CDR2 FQNEAQ (reference sequence). The CDR3 consists of 14 residues. V lost 5 bases, J lost 5 bases, and 14 bases lay in between.